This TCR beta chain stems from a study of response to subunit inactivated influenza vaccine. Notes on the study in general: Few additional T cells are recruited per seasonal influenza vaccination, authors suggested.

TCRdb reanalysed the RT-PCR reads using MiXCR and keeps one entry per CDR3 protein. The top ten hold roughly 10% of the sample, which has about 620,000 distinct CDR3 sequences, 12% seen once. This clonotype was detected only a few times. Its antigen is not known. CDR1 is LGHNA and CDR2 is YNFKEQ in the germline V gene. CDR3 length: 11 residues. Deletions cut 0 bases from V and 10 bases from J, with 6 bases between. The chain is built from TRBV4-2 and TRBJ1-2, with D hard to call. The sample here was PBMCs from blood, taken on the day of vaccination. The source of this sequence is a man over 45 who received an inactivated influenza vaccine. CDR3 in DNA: TGTGCCAGCAGCCAAGAACGGACCTACACCTTC. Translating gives CASSQERTYTF.